This T cell receptor (beta chain) was sequenced in a study of identical twins. The V and J ends lost 5 bases and 2 bases respectively, with 13 bases between them. The germline gives CDR1 DFQATT, CDR2 SNEGSKA (reference sequence). The CDR3 has 14 residues. The authors used template switching to add a universal primer site and gave cDNA unique molecular identifiers. TCRdb itself ran the 5' RACE reads through MiXCR, one entry per CDR3 protein. The sample consists of roughly 630,000 distinct CDR3 sequences, under 8.5% of them appearing once. The sample holds a few counts of this clonotype. The same data also went into a second study, on yellow fever vaccine responses in identical twins.

The receptor's source is a woman aged 18-30 years in good health. The sample consisted of PBMCs. This chain uses TRBV20-1 with TRBJ1-5, with D uncertain. This CDR3 reads CSAGKGFGNQPQHF. DNA for the CDR3: TGCAGTGCTGGAAAGGGTTTCGGCAATCAGCCCCAGCATTTT.